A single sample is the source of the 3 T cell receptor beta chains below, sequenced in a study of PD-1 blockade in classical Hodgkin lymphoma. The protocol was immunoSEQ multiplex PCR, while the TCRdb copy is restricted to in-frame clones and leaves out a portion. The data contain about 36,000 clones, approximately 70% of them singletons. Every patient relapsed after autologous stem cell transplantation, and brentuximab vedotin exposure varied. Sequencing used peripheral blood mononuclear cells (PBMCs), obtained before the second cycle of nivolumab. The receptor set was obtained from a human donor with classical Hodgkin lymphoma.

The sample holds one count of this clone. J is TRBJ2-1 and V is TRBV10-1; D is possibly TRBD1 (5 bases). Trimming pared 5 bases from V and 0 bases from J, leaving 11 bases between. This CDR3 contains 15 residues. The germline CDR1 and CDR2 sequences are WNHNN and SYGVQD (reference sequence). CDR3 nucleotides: TGCGCCAGCAGTCCCGGACAAAGCTCCTACAATGAGCAGTTCTTC. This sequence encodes CASSPGQSSYNEQFF.

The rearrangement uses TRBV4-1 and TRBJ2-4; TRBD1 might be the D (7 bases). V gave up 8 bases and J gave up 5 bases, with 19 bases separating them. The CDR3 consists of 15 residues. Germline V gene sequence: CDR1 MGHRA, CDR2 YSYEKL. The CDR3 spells CASGLVGGTENIQYF. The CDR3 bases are TGCGCCAGCGGCCTCGTCGGCGGGACAGAAAACATTCAGTACTTC.

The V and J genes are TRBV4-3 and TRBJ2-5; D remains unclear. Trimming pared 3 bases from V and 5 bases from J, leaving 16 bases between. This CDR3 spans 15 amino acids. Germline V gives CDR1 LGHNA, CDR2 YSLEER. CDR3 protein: CASSQEDSARETQYF. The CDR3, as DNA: TGCGCCAGCAGCCAGGAAGACTCCGCCCGGGAGACCCAGTACTTC.